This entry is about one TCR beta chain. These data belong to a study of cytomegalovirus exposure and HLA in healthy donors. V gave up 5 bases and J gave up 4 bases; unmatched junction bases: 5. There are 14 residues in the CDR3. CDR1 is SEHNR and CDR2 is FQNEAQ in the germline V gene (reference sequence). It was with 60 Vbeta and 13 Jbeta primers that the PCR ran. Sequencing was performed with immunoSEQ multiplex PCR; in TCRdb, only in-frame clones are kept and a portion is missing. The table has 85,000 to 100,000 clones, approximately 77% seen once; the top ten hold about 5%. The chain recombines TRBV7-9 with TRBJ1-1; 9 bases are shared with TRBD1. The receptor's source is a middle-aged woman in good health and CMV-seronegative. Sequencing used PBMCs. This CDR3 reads CASSRTGEGTEAFF. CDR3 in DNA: TGTGCCAGCAGCCGGACAGGGGAGGGCACTGAAGCTTTCTTT.